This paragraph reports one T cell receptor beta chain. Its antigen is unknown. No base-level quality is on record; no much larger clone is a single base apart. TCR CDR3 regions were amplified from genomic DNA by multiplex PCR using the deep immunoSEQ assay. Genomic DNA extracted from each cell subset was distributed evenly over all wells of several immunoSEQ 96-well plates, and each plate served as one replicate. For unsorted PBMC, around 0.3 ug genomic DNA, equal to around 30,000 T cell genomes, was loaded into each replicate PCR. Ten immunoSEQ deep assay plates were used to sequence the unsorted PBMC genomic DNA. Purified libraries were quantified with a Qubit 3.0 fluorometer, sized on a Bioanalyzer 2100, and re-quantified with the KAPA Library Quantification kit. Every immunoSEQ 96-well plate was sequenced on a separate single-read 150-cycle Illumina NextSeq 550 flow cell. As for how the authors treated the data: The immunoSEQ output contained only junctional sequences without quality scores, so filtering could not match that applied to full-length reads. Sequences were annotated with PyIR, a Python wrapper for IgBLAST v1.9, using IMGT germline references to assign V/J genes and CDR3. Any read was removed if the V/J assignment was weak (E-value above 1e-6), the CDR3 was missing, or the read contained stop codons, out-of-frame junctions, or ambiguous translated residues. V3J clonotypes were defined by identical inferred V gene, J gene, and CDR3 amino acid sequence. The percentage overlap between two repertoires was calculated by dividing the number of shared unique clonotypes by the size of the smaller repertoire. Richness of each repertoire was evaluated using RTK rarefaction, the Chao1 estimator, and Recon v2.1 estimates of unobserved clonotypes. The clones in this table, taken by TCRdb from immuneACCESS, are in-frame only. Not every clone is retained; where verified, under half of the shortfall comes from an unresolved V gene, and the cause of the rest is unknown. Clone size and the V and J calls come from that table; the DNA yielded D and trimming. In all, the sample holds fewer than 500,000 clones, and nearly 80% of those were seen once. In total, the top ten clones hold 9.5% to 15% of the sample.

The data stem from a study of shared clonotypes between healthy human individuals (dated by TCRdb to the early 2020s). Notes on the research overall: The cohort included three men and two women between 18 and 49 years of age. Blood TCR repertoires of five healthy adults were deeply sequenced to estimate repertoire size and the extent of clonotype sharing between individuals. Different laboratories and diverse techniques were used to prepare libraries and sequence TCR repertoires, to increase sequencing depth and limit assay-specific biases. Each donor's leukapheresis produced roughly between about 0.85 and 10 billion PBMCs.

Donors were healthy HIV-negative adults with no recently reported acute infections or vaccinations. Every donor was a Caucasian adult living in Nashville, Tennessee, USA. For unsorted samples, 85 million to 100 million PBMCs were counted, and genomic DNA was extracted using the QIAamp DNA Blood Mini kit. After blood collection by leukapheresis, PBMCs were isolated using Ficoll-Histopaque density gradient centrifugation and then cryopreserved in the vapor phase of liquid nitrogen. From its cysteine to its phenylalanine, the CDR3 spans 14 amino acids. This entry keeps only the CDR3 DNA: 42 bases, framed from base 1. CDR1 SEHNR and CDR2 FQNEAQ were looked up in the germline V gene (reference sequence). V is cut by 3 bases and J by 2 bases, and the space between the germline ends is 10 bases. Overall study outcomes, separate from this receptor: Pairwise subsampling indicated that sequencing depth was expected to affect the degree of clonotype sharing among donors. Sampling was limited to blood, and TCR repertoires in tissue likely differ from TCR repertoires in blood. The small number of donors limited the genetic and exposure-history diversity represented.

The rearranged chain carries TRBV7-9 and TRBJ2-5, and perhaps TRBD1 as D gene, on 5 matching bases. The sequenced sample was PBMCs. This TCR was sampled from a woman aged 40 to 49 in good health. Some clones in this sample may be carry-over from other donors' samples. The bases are TGTGCCAGCAGCTTTGGCGGACAACAAGAGACCCAGTACTTC. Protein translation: CASSFGGQQETQYF.